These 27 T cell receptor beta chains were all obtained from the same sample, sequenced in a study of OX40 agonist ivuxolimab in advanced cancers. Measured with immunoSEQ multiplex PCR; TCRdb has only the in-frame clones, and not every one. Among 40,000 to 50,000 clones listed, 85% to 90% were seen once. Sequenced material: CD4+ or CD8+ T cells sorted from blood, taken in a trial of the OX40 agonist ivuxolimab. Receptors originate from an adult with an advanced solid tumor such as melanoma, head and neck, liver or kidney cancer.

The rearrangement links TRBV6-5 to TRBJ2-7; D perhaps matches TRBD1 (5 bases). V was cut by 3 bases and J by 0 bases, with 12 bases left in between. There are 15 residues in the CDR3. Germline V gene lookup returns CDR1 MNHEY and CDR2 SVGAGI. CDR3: CASSYERRVSYEQYF. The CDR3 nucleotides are TGTGCCAGCAGTTATGAGCGCAGGGTCTCCTACGAGCAGTACTTC.

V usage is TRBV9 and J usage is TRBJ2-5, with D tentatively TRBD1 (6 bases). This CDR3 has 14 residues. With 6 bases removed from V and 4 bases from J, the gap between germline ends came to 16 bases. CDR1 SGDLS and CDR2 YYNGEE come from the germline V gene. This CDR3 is CASTTGLGVETQYF. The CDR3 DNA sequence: TGTGCCAGCACTACAGGGCTTGGCGTAGAGACCCAGTACTTC.

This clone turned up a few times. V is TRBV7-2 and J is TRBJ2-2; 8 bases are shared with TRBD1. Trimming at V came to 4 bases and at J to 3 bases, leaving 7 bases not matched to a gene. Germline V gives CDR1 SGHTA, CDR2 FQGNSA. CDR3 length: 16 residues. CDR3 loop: CASSWMTGDDTGELFF. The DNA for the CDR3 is TGTGCCAGCAGCTGGATGACAGGGGATGACACCGGGGAGCTGTTTTTT.

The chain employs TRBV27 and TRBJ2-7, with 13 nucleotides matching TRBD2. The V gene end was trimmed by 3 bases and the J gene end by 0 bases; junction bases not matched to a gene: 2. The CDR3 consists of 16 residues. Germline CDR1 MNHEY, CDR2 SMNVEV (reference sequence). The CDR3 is CASSFRTSGSSYEQYF. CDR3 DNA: TGTGCCAGCAGTTTTAGGACTAGCGGGAGCTCCTACGAGCAGTACTTC.

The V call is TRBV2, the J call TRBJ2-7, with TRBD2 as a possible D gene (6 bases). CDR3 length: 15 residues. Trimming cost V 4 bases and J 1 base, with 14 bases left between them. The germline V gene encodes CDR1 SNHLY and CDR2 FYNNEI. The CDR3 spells CASSGSAGRSYEQYF. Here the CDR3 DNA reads TGTGCCAGCAGTGGCAGTGCGGGGAGGTCCTACGAGCAGTACTTC.

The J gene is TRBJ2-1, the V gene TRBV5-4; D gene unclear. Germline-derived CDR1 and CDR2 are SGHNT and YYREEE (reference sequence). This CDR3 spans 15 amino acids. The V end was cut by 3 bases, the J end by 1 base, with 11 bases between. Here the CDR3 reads CASSSEPISYNEQFF. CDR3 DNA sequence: TGTGCCAGCAGCTCCGAACCTATTTCCTACAATGAGCAGTTCTTC.

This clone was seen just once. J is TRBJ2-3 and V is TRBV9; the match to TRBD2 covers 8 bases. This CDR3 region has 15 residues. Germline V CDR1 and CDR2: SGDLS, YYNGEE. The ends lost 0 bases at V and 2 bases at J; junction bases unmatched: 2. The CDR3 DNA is TGTGCCAGCAGCGTAGTCGGGGGGGCCACAGATACGCAGTATTTT. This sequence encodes CASSVVGGATDTQYF.

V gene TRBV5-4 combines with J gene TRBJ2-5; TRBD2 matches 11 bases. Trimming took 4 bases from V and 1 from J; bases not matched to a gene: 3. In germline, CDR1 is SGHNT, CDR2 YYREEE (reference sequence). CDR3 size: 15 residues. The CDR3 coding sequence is TGTGCCAGCAGCCGCGGACTAGCGGGCCAAGAGACCCAGTACTTC. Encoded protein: CASSRGLAGQETQYF.

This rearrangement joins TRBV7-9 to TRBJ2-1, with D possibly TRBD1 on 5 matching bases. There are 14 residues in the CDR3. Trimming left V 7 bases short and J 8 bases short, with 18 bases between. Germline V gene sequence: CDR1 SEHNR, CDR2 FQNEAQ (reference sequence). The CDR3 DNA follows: TGTGCCAGCACCCACAGGCCCCCGAAGGATGAGCAGTTCTTC. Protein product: CASTHRPPKDEQFF. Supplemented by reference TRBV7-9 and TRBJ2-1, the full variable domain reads DTGVSQNPRHKITKRGQNVTFRCDPISEHNRLYWYRQTLGQGPEFLTYFQNEAQLEKSRLLSDRFSAERPKGSFSTLEIQRTEQGDSAMYLCASTHRPPKDEQFFGPGTRLTVL.

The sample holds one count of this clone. The CDR3 nucleotides are TGCGCCAGCAGTGAGGGAGCGGGGGGGTTTAGCACAGATACGCAGTATTTT. This translates into CASSEGAGGFSTDTQYF. The chain carries TRBV10-2 and TRBJ2-3; 10 nucleotides align to TRBD2. The V gene end was trimmed by 2 bases and the J gene end by 0 bases; junction bases not matched to a gene: 5. Per the germline V gene, CDR1 is WSHSY and CDR2 is SAAADI. This CDR3 has 17 residues.

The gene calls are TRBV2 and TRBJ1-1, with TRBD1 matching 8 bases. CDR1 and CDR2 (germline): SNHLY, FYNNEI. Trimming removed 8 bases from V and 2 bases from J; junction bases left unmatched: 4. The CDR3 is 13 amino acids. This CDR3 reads CASRQGRNTEAFF. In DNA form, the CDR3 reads TGTGCCAGCCGACAGGGGCGAAACACTGAAGCTTTCTTT. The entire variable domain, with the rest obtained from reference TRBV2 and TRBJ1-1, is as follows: EPEVTQTPSHQVTQMGQEVILRCVPISNHLYFYWYRQILGQKVEFLVSFYNNEISEKSEIFDDQFSVERPDGSNFTLKIRSTKLEDSAMYFCASRQGRNTEAFFGQGTRLTVV.

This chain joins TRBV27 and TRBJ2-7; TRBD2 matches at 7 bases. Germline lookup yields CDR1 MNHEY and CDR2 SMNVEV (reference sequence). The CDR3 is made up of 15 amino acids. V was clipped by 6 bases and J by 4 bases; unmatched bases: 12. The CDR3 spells CASSSLGAGEYEQYF. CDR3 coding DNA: TGTGCCAGCAGCTCCCTTGGGGCGGGAGAGTACGAGCAGTACTTC.

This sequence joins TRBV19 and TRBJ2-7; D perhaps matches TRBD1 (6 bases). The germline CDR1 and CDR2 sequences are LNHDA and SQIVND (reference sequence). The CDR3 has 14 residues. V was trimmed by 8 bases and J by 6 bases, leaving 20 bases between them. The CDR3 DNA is TGTGCCAGTGCCTCCGACGCAGGGGCCGGCGAGCAGTACTTC. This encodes CASASDAGAGEQYF. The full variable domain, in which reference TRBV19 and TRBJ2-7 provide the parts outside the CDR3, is DGGITQSPKYLFRKEGQNVTLSCEQNLNHDAMYWYRQDPGQGLRLIYYSQIVNDFQKGDIAEGYSVSREKKESFPLTVTSAQKNPTAFYLCASASDAGAGEQYFGPGTRLTVT.

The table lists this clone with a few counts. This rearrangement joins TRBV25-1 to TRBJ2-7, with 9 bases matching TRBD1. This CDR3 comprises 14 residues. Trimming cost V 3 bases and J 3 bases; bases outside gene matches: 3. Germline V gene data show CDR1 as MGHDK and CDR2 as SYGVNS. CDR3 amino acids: CASSDRQGGYEQYF. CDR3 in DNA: TGTGCCAGCAGTGACCGACAGGGGGGCTACGAGCAGTACTTC.

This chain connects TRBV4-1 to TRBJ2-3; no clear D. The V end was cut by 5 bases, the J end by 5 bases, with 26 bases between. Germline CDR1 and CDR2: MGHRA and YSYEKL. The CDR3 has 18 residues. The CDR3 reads CASSRTALRDLAVDTQYF. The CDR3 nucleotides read TGCGCCAGCAGCAGAACCGCCCTCCGAGACCTGGCGGTAGATACGCAGTATTTT.

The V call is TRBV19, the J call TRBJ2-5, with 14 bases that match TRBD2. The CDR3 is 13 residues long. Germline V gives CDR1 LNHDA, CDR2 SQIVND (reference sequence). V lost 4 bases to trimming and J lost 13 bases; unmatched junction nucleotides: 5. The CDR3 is CASSRGLAGDRYF. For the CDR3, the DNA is TGTGCCAGTAGTAGGGGACTAGCGGGGGACCGGTACTTC.

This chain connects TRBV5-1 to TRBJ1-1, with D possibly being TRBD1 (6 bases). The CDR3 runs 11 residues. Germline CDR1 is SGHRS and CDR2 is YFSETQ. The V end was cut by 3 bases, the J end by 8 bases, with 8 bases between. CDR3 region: CASSSDREAFF. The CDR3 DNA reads TGCGCCAGCAGCTCTGACAGGGAAGCTTTCTTT. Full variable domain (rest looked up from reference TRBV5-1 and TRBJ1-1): KAGVTQTPRYLIKTRGQQVTLSCSPISGHRSVSWYQQTPGQGLQFLFEYFSETQRNKGNFPGRFSGRQFSNSRSEMNVSTLELGDSALYLCASSSDREAFFGQGTRLTVV.

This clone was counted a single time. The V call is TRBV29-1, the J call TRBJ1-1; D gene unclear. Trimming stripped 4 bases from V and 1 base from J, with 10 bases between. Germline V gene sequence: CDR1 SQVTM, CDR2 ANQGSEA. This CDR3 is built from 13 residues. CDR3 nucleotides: TGCAGCGTTGTCTGGCCCGGGAACACTGAAGCTTTCTTT. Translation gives CSVVWPGNTEAFF.

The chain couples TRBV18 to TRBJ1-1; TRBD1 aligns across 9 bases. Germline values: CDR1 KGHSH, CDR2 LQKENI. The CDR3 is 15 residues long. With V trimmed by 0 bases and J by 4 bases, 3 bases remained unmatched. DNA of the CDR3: TGTGCCAGCTCACCACCGGGACAGGGAATCACTGAAGCTTTCTTT. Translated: CASSPPGQGITEAFF.

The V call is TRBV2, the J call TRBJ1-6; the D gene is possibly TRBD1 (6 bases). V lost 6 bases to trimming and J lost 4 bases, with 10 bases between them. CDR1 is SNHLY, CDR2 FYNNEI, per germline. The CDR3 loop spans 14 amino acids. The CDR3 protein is CASRFDRYNSPLHF. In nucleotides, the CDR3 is TGTGCCAGCAGGTTCGACAGGTATAATTCACCCCTCCACTTT.

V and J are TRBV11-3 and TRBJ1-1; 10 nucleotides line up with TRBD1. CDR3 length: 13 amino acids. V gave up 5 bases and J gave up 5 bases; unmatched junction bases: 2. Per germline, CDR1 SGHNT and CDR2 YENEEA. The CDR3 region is CASSPDRGTEAFF. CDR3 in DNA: TGTGCCAGCAGCCCGGACAGGGGGACTGAAGCTTTCTTT.

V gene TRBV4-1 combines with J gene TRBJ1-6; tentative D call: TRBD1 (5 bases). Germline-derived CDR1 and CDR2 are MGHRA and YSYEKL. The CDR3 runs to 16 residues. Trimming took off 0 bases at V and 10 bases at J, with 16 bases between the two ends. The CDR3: CASSQDSQGPESPLHF. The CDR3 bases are TGCGCCAGCAGCCAAGATTCCCAGGGTCCGGAATCACCCCTCCACTTT.

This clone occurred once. The CDR3 DNA reads as TGTGCCAGCAGTGAAGGGGGTAGGCGGCAACAGCCCCAGCATTTT. It specifies CASSEGGRRQQPQHF. V and J are TRBV6-1 and TRBJ1-5; D unclear. The V end lost 1 base, the J end lost 7 bases, and 14 bases lay between the germline ends. This CDR3 has 15 residues. Germline CDR1 reads MNHNS; CDR2 reads SASEGT.

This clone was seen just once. CDR3 loop: CASSLLGVQPQHF. In nucleotides, the CDR3 is TGTGCCAGCAGTCTACTAGGGGTTCAGCCCCAGCATTTT. V gene TRBV28 combines with J gene TRBJ1-5; maybe TRBD1 (5 bases). The CDR3 extends over 13 amino acids. Trimming removed 5 bases from V and 6 bases from J, with 11 bases in between. Germline CDR1 is MDHEN and CDR2 is SYDVKM.

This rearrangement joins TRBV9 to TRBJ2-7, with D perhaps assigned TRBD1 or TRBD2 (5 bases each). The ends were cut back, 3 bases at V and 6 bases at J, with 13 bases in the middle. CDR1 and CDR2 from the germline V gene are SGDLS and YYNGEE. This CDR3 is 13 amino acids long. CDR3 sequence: CASSALRGTEQYF. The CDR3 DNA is TGTGCCAGCAGCGCCCTTCGTGGGACCGAGCAGTACTTC.

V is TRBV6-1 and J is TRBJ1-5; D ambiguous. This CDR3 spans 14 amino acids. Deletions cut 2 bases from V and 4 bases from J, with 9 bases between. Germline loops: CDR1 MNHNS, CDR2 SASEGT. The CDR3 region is CASSEWAANQPQHF. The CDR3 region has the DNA TGTGCCAGCAGTGAATGGGCAGCTAATCAGCCCCAGCATTTT.

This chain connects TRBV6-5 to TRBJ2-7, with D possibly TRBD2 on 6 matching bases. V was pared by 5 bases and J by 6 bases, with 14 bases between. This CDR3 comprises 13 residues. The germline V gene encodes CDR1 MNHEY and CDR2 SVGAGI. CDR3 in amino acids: CASSLQTSSEQYF. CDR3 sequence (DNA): TGTGCCAGCAGTCTTCAGACTAGTTCCGAGCAGTACTTC.